This T cell receptor beta chain appears in the sequencing data of a study of ipilimumab plus nivolumab after autologous stem cell transplantation. The CDR3 consists of 14 residues. The V gene lost 0 bases and the J gene lost 4 bases, with 9 bases spanning the gap. The germline V gene encodes CDR1 MNHEY and CDR2 SVGAGI. This clone was seen a few times. Starting 14 to 28 days after autologous transplant, ipilimumab 1 mg/kg was given. Clones were sequenced by immunoSEQ multiplex PCR, and TCRdb holds only the in-frame ones, with some missing. The data contain about 22,000 clones, 70% to 80% of them seen just once; the ten biggest clones take up around 25%.

The J gene is TRBJ1-2, the V gene TRBV6-5; D is unclear. The TCR comes from a male donor with diffuse large B-cell lymphoma. Sample: PBMCs, taken in a trial of ipilimumab plus nivolumab as post-transplant consolidation. Here the CDR3 reads CASSYSAVRYGYTF. The CDR3 DNA reads TGTGCCAGCAGTTACTCGGCGGTGCGCTATGGCTACACCTTC.